A single sample is the source of the 21 T cell receptor beta chains below, sequenced in a study of blood T cell repertoires in COVID-19. Sequenced by immunoSEQ multiplex PCR; TCRdb stores in-frame clones only, minus some. The profile shows about 380,000 clones, 88% of them singletons. Sequencing was done on a sample of PBMCs or T cells enriched from blood (not recorded which). The receptor set was obtained from a woman aged 18-35 years who had recovered from COVID-19.

Of note for this clone: In the same sample, other DNA sequences code for this CDR3. This chain joins TRBV28 and TRBJ1-2, with D unresolved. The CDR3 runs to 13 residues. Trimming stripped 1 base from V and 5 bases from J, with 8 bases between. Germline CDR1 MDHEN, CDR2 SYDVKM. DNA for the CDR3: TGTGCCAGCAGTTTATCGGCGGTGTATGGCTACACCTTC. Translating it yields CASSLSAVYGYTF.

This chain connects TRBV9 to TRBJ2-2; 7 bases match TRBD2. Trimming cost V 3 bases and J 6 bases; bases outside gene matches: 5. CDR1 is SGDLS, CDR2 YYNGEE, per germline. The CDR3 covers 14 residues. DNA of the CDR3: TGTGCCAGCAGCGGCTCAACTAGCGCCGGGGAGCTGTTTTTT. Its protein is CASSGSTSAGELFF. The full variable domain, completed using reference TRBV9 and TRBJ2-2, is DSGVTQTPKHLITATGQRVTLRCSPRSGDLSVYWYQQSLDQGLQFLIQYYNGEERAKGNILERFSAQQFPDLHSELNLSSLELGDSALYFCASSGSTSAGELFFGEGSRLTVL.

CDR3 amino acids: CASSRRGVLTDTQYF. CDR3 nucleotide sequence: TGTGCCAGCAGCCGCCGCGGGGTACTCACAGATACGCAGTATTTT. V usage is TRBV7-9 and J usage is TRBJ2-3; D possibly corresponds to TRBD2 (6 bases). The length of the CDR3 is 15 residues. CDR1 is SEHNR and CDR2 is FQNEAQ in the germline V gene (reference sequence). The ends were cut back, 5 bases at V and 2 bases at J, with 14 bases in the middle.

The chain carries TRBV10-1 and TRBJ2-2; perhaps TRBD2 as D (5 bases). CDR3 size: 12 residues. V was pared by 9 bases and J by 7 bases, with 12 bases between. Germline loops: CDR1 WNHNN, CDR2 SYGVQD (reference sequence). Here the CDR3 reads CASQEGGGELFF. CDR3 nucleotides: TGCGCCAGTCAAGAGGGTGGCGGGGAGCTGTTTTTT.

V is TRBV2 and J is TRBJ1-2, with no clear D. Between the trimmed V and J ends, which lost 7 bases and 4 bases, there was a span of 22 bases. Germline loops: CDR1 SNHLY, CDR2 FYNNEI. The CDR3 sequence is 16 residues long. In DNA, the CDR3 is TGTGCCAGCATGGTTTCGGGGATGAGGAATATCTATGGCTACACCTTC. This encodes CASMVSGMRNIYGYTF.

V usage is TRBV28 and J usage is TRBJ1-2; 10 nucleotides line up with TRBD1. Trimming removed 8 bases from V and 5 bases from J; junction bases left unmatched: 5. The CDR3 is 13 amino acids. Germline V lookup: CDR1 MDHEN, CDR2 SYDVKM. CDR3 nucleotides: TGTGCCAGCCTTGGGACAGGGGATTATGGCTACACCTTC. Translating gives CASLGTGDYGYTF.

This clone was recorded only once. The rearrangement uses TRBV11-2 and TRBJ1-6; the match to TRBD1 covers 7 bases. Germline CDR1 reads SGHAT; CDR2 reads FQNNGV. The CDR3 sequence is 14 residues long. V lost 3 bases and J lost 7; bases outside the gene matches: 3. CDR3 DNA sequence: TGTGCCAGCAGCTTCTTGGACAGGAATTCACCCCTCCACTTT. The encoded protein is CASSFLDRNSPLHF.

The genes are TRBV2 and TRBJ1-2; D perhaps matches TRBD1 (5 bases). This CDR3 is 12 amino acids long. CDR1 is SNHLY and CDR2 is FYNNEI in the germline V gene. V lost 6 bases and J lost 5, with 10 bases in between. Written as DNA, the CDR3 is TGTGCCAGCAGACTGGGGGGGTATGGCTACACCTTC. This encodes CASRLGGYGYTF.

V gene TRBV18 combines with J gene TRBJ1-3, with 8 bases matching TRBD1. J lost 0 bases, V lost 5 bases, and 15 bases had no gene match. There are 19 residues in the CDR3. CDR1 and CDR2 (germline): KGHSH, LQKENI. The CDR3 is CASSDYRDRSHVSGNTIYF. DNA for the CDR3: TGTGCCAGCTCAGACTACCGGGACAGGAGCCACGTCTCTGGAAACACCATATATTTT. Filled out from reference TRBV18 and TRBJ1-3, the complete variable domain reads NAGVMQNPRHLVRRRGQEARLRCSPMKGHSHVYWYRQLPEEGLKFMVYLQKENIIDESGMPKERFSAEFPKEGPSILRIQQVVRGDSAAYFCASSDYRDRSHVSGNTIYFGEGSWLTVV.

V usage is TRBV6-5 and J usage is TRBJ1-6; a possible D gene is TRBD1 (5 bases). Between the trimmed V and J ends, which lost 0 bases and 9 bases, there was a span of 12 bases. CDR1 is MNHEY and CDR2 is SVGAGI in the germline V gene. The CDR3 sequence is 15 residues long. The CDR3 region is CASSYSTDGGSPLHF. The CDR3 DNA is TGTGCCAGCAGTTACTCGACGGACGGGGGTTCACCCCTCCACTTT.

The rearrangement links TRBV19 to TRBJ1-6; 9 bases map to TRBD1. V shed 6 bases, J shed 7 bases, and the junction held 4 bases outside the gene matches. Germline-derived CDR1 and CDR2 are LNHDA and SQIVND (reference sequence). This CDR3 comprises 14 residues. Here the CDR3 reads CASRIGTGNSPLHF. CDR3 coding DNA: TGTGCCAGTAGAATCGGGACAGGGAATTCACCCCTCCACTTT.

The rearrangement uses TRBV7-8 and TRBJ2-3, with D tentatively TRBD2 (6 bases). The V gene's germline CDR1 is SGHVS and CDR2 FQNEAQ. V gave up 3 bases and J gave up 1 base, with 11 bases separating them. The CDR3 runs to 15 residues. In DNA, the CDR3 is TGTGCCAGCAGCTTTTCGGGGGAGGGCACAGATACGCAGTATTTT. Its protein is CASSFSGEGTDTQYF.

The V gene is TRBV19, the J gene TRBJ2-3; 10 nucleotides match TRBD1. CDR3 size: 15 residues. With 4 bases clipped from V and 2 bases from J, the junction kept 3 bases outside the gene matches. Per the germline V gene, CDR1 is LNHDA and CDR2 is SQIVND (reference sequence). This CDR3 is CASSTGTGVTDTQYF. The CDR3 region has the DNA TGTGCCAGTAGTACCGGGACAGGGGTCACAGATACGCAGTATTTT. Full variable domain (remainder filled in from reference TRBV19 and TRBJ2-3): DGGITQSPKYLFRKEGQNVTLSCEQNLNHDAMYWYRQDPGQGLRLIYYSQIVNDFQKGDIAEGYSVSREKKESFPLTVTSAQKNPTAFYLCASSTGTGVTDTQYFGPGTRLTVL.

The V gene is TRBV5-1, the J gene TRBJ1-6; weak D call: TRBD1 (6 bases). The CDR3 is made up of 14 amino acids. In germline, CDR1 is SGHRS, CDR2 YFSETQ. The germline V and J ends were trimmed by 3 bases and 7 bases, with 11 bases remaining between them. CDR3 sequence (DNA): TGCGCCAGCAGCTACAGGGAAGGCAATTCACCCCTCCACTTT. Its translation: CASSYREGNSPLHF.

V is TRBV5-1 and J is TRBJ1-4, with no clear D. V was trimmed by 0 bases and J by 8 bases, leaving 8 bases between them. Germline assignment: CDR1 SGHRS and CDR2 YFSETQ. The CDR3 contains 13 residues. The CDR3 loop reads CASSLGQYEKLFF. CDR3 nucleotide sequence: TGCGCCAGCAGCTTGGGACAATACGAAAAACTGTTTTTT.

The gene calls are TRBV25-1 and TRBJ2-1; TRBD2 agrees at 8 bases. This CDR3 comprises 15 residues. The germline CDR1 and CDR2 sequences are MGHDK and SYGVNS. Trimming took 5 bases from V and 2 from J; bases not matched to a gene: 5. CDR3 sequence (DNA): TGTGCCAGCAGTCCCCCGGGGGGGCCCTACAATGAGCAGTTCTTC. This gives the protein CASSPPGGPYNEQFF.

The V gene is TRBV5-1, the J gene TRBJ2-2; 15 bases match TRBD2. CDR1 SGHRS and CDR2 YFSETQ come from the germline V gene. J was trimmed by 6 bases and V by 4 bases; bases with no gene match: 7. The CDR3 has 17 residues. In DNA form, the CDR3 reads TGCGCCAGCAGCCTCGGACTAGCGGGGGGGCAGGCCGGGGAGCTGTTTTTT. It codes for CASSLGLAGGQAGELFF.

This sequence joins TRBV2 and TRBJ2-1; no firm D call. Trimming pared 8 bases from V and 1 base from J, leaving 18 bases between. The CDR3 runs to 16 residues. Looked up from germline, CDR1 is SNHLY and CDR2 is FYNNEI. The CDR3 reads CASRRPSAQSYNEQFF. As DNA, the CDR3 is TGTGCCAGCCGGCGCCCAAGCGCGCAGTCCTACAATGAGCAGTTCTTC.

V and J are TRBV29-1 and TRBJ2-3, with D possibly being TRBD2 (6 bases). This CDR3 has 19 residues. V was trimmed by 0 bases and J by 2 bases, leaving 24 bases between them. Germline V lookup: CDR1 SQVTM, CDR2 ANQGSEA. CDR3 sequence: CSVEEHNLMRRVFTDTQYF. The CDR3 DNA reads TGCAGCGTTGAAGAACATAACCTAATGCGGAGGGTCTTCACAGATACGCAGTATTTT.

The V and J genes are TRBV4-1 and TRBJ2-2; 7 bases fit TRBD1. V trimming: 7 bases; J trimming: 4 bases; junction bases outside the gene matches: 6. The CDR3 covers 14 residues. Germline V CDR1 and CDR2: MGHRA, YSYEKL. CDR3 region: CASTWTGGTGELFF. The CDR3 DNA reads TGCGCCAGCACGTGGACAGGCGGCACCGGGGAGCTGTTTTTT.

The table lists this clone with a count of one. The chain's CDR3 is CASASTVYGYTF. CDR3 DNA: TGCGCCAGCGCCTCGACAGTCTATGGCTACACCTTC. This chain uses TRBV5-1 with TRBJ1-2; tentatively, D is TRBD1 (5 bases). CDR3 length equals 12 residues. V was cut by 7 bases and J by 4 bases, with 11 bases left in between. CDR1 SGHRS and CDR2 YFSETQ come from the germline V gene.